This T cell receptor (beta chain) came from a study of cytomegalovirus exposure and HLA in healthy donors. Findings and limits, study-wide: Cytomegalovirus status, reportedly, was diagnosed with high specificity and sensitivity by the classifier. Analyzed later, most CMV-associated TCR beta chains appeared HLA-restricted. Associated with cytomegalovirus, according to the listing, were about 160 TCR beta chains.

Healthy bone marrow donors made up the donor group. With 60 Vbeta and 13 Jbeta primers, the PCR was carried out. The assay was immunoSEQ multiplex PCR, and TCRdb's table has in-frame clones only and misses some. Of 150,000 to 200,000 clones detected, approximately 75% appear once; the ten largest clones hold roughly 2%. To note about this clone: Antigen specificity is unknown.

This CDR3 contains 14 residues. The germline V and J ends were trimmed by 3 bases and 3 bases, with 9 bases remaining between them. Germline CDR1 reads LNHDA; CDR2 reads SQIVND (reference sequence). Sequencing was done on a sample of PBMCs. The chain uses TRBV19 and TRBJ1-5; D is uncertain. The receptor was derived from a woman under 30 in good health and CMV-seronegative. CDR3 in amino acids: CASSMRGFNQPQHF. The CDR3 DNA follows: TGTGCCAGTAGTATGCGAGGGTTCAATCAGCCCCAGCATTTT.